This T cell receptor beta chain was recovered during a study of cytomegalovirus exposure and HLA in healthy donors. Looking at the study overall: As released early, the data held 70 million to 95 million unique TCRs from HLA-typed donors.

Germline lookup yields CDR1 SEHNR and CDR2 FQNEAQ (reference sequence). There are 16 residues in the CDR3. The PCR was carried out with 60 Vbeta primers and 13 Jbeta primers. Clones were read by immunoSEQ multiplex PCR, and TCRdb kept only the in-frame ones, dropping some. The table includes 160,000 or so clones, roughly four fifths detected once. Remarks on this clone: Relative to the germline gene, one junction end is altered; a read error may explain this.

Donors sampled were nominally healthy, though unrecorded immune exposures were likely. The source material was PBMCs. The chain recombines TRBV7-9 with TRBJ2-3; 8 positions agree with TRBD2. The receptor comes from a man in his forties or fifties in good health and CMV-seronegative. CDR3 protein: CSSSLAHGRETDTQYF. CDR3 DNA sequence: TGTTCCAGCAGCTTAGCGCACGGGAGGGAAACAGATACGCAGTATTTT.